This T cell receptor (beta chain) derives from a study of T-cell reconstitution after alpha-beta-depleted transplantation in children. Study outcomes and limitations: After transplant, at about two months, alpha-beta T cells were reportedly derived from several hundred expanded graft clones. T-cell counts and diversity at one year following transplant were attributed mainly to newly produced T cells. Recipient T cells and thymic progenitors that survived were the source of the high TCRbeta diversity seen at day 60 in some patients.

In this sample, this clonotype turned up a few times. What it binds is unknown. Construction of the TCRbeta library involved unique molecular identifiers. A single record per CDR3 protein comes from TCRdb applying MiXCR to the PCR reads. The table records hundreds of thousands of distinct CDR3 sequences, 10% to 15% of them present only once. The CDR3 loop spans 16 amino acids. The germline V gene has CDR1 LGHDT and CDR2 YNNKEL (reference sequence). Trimming removed 0 bases from V and 4 bases from J; junction bases left unmatched: 6. The rearrangement joins TRBV3-1 to TRBJ2-3; TRBD1 aligns across 8 bases. This specimen consisted of PBMCs, mostly from graft donor cells, obtained 360 days after TCRalphabeta/CD19-depleted stem cell transplant. The receptor's source is a male patient younger than 18 who had a stem cell transplant for acute myeloid leukemia, so the T cells may come from the graft donor. The DNA of the CDR3 is TGTGCCAGCAGCCAAGACCCAGGGGGCTTATCAGATACGCAGTATTTT. Amino acid sequence: CASSQDPGGLSDTQYF.